The sample holds many counts of the clone carrying this T cell receptor (beta chain). A single record per CDR3 protein comes from TCRdb applying MiXCR to the 5' RACE reads. The sample holds about 60,000 distinct CDR3 sequences, roughly 17% seen once. The CDR3 length is 18 residues. Looked up from germline, CDR1 is SGHTA and CDR2 is FQGTGA. V shed 5 bases, J shed 0 bases, and the junction held 7 bases outside the gene matches. This entry is derived from a study of T cells of healthy individuals. The chain links TRBV7-3 to TRBJ2-1; 13 bases align to TRBD2. The TCR sequence derives from a human donor in good health. This CDR3 is CASSPRTSGRDSYNEQFF. The CDR3 DNA reads as TGTGCCAGCAGCCCTCGGACTAGCGGGAGAGACTCCTACAATGAGCAGTTCTTC.